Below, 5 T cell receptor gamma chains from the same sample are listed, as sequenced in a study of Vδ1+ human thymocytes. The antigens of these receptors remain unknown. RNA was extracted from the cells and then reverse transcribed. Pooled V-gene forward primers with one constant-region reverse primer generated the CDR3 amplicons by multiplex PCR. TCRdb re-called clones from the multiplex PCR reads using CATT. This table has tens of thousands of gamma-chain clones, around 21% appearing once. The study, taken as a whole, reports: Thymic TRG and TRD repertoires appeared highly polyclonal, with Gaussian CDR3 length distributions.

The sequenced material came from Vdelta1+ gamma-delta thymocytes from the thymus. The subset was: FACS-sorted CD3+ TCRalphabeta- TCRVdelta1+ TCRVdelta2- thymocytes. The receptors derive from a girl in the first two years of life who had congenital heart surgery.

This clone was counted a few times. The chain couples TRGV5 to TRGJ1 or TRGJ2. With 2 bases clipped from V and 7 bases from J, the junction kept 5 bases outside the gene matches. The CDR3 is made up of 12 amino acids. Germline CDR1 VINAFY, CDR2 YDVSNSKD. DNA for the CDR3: TGTGCCACCTGGGACATATGGTATAAGAAACTCTTT. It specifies CATWDIWYKKLF.

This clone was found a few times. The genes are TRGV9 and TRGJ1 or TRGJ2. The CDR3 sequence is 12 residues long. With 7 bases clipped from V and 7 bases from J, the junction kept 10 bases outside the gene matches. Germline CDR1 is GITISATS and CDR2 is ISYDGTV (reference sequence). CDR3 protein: CALCRKEYKKLF. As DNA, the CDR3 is TGTGCCTTGTGTAGGAAAGAGTATAAGAAACTCTTT.

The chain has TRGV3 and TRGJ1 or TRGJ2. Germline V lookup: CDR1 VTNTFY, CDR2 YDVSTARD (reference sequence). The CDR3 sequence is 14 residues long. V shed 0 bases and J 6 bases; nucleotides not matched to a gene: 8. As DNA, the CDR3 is TGTGCCACCTGGGACAGGCGGTCGAGTTATAAGAAACTCTTT. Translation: CATWDRRSSYKKLF.

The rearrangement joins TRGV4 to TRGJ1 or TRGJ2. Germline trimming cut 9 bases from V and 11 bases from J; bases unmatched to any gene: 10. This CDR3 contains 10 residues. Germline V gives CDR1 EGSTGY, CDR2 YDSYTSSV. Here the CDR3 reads CATVRYEKLF. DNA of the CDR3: TGTGCCACCGTCCGATATGAGAAACTCTTT.

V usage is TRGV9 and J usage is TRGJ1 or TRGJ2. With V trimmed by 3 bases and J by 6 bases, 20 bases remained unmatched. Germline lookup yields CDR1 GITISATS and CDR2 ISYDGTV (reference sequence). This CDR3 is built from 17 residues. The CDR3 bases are TGTGCCTTGTGGGAGAGGGGACCAAGAGTGGGGGGTTATAAGAAACTCTTT. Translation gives CALWERGPRVGGYKKLF.